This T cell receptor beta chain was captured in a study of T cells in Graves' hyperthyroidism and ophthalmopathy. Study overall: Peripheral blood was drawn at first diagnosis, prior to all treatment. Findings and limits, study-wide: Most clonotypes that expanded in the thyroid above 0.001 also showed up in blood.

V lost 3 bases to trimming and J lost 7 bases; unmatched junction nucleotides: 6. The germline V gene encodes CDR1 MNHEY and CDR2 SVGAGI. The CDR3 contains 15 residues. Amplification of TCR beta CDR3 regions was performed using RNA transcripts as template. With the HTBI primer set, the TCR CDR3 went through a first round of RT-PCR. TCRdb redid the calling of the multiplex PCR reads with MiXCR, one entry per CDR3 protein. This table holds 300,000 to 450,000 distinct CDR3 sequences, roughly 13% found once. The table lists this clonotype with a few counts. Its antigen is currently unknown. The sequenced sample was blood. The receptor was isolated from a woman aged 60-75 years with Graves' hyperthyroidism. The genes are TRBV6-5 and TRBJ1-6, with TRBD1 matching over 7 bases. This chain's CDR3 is CASSYIQGLNSPLHF. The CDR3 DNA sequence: TGTGCCAGCAGTTATATACAGGGGTTGAATTCACCCCTCCACTTT.